A single T cell receptor beta chain is shown here with its context. This receptor's antigen is unknown. No qualities accompany the bases; no much larger clone lies one base away. The data are from a study of T-cell reconstitution after alpha-beta-depleted transplantation in children listed by TCRdb under 2016. The study in broad terms: The study quantitatively tracked T-cell immune reconstitution after TCRalphabeta/CD19-depleted allogeneic hematopoietic cell transplantation in children using TCR repertoire profiling.

Preparation of the library involved PCR. Sequencing used an Illumina HiSeq 2500. Molecular barcoding was employed in the preparation of TCR libraries, with unique molecular identifiers being used to normalize TCRbeta repertoire quantification. TCRdb itself trimmed the public reads at Q25 with fastp, ran MiXCR and retained productive beta chains. Every entry covers one CDR3 protein and lists the most common genes and DNA from its rows. The sample table records about 360,000 distinct CDR3 sequences; approximately 12% of these occur just once. The ten largest clones take up 4% to 5.5% of the sample. There are 12 amino acids in the CDR3, from cysteine to phenylalanine inclusive. Left in the record is the CDR3 DNA by itself, 36 bases read in frame from the first base. V is clipped by 6 bases and J by 11 bases, and the sequence between their germline boundaries is 16 bases long. Via the germline V gene, CDR1 is ENHRY and CDR2 SYGVKD.

Here the sequenced sample was PBMCs, taken from the stem cell graft. The rearrangement joined TRBV10-3 to TRBJ1-2; TRBD1 might be the D gene, on 6 matching bases. The sequence came from a human donor who donated a stem cell graft to a child with Fanconi anemia. The CDR3 sequence is CAIRLNQGRYTF. The DNA reads TGTGCCATCAGATTAAATCAGGGGAGATACACCTTC.